The 7 T cell receptor beta chains given below trace back to one sample, sequenced in a study of blood T cell repertoires in COVID-19. TCRdb's table, derived via immunoSEQ multiplex PCR, lists solely in-frame clones and lacks some. The repertoire holds around 140,000 clones, with 70% to 85% as singletons. Sequenced material: peripheral blood. The receptor set was obtained from a man aged 55 to 69 with active or convalescent COVID-19.

The CDR3 DNA follows: TGTGCCTGGGTCTTTGGACAGGCCTATGGCTACACCTTC. Its protein product is CAWVFGQAYGYTF. V is TRBV30 and J is TRBJ1-2; 7 bases map to TRBD1. The CDR3 runs to 13 residues. The V and J ends lost 5 bases and 4 bases, in that order; junction bases with no gene match: 7. Germline V gene data show CDR1 as GTSNPN and CDR2 as SVGIG (reference sequence). The variable domain in full, with the rest retrieved from reference TRBV30 and TRBJ1-2, is SQTIHQWPATLVQPVGSPLSLECTVEGTSNPNLYWYRQAAGRGLQLLFYSVGIGQISSEVPQNLSASRPQDRQFILSSKKLLLSDSGFYLCAWVFGQAYGYTFGSGTRLTVV.

The chain joins TRBV12-3 or TRBV12-4 to TRBJ2-3, with D hard to call. V shed 3 bases and J shed 6 bases, with 7 bases lying between them. This CDR3 region has 12 residues. This CDR3 is CASSFYPDTQYF. The CDR3, as DNA: TGTGCCAGCAGTTTCTACCCTGATACGCAGTATTTT.

The rearrangement joins TRBV11-2 to TRBJ2-2; 16 bases match TRBD2. The CDR3 loop spans 16 amino acids. Germline-derived CDR1 and CDR2 are SGHAT and FQNNGV. V was clipped by 5 bases and J by 10 bases; unmatched bases: 7. CDR3 loop: CASSTSGTSGREELFF. The CDR3 nucleotides read TGTGCCAGCAGCACCTCCGGGACTAGCGGGAGGGAGGAGCTGTTTTTT.

The genes are TRBV27 and TRBJ1-5, with 7 bases that match TRBD1. V trimming: 6 bases; J trimming: 4 bases; junction bases outside the gene matches: 6. The CDR3 has 14 amino acids. Germline CDR1 reads MNHEY; CDR2 reads SMNVEV (reference sequence). The CDR3 loop is CASSTTGFNQPQHF. The CDR3 DNA is TGTGCCAGCAGCACGACAGGGTTTAATCAGCCCCAGCATTTT.

The V and J genes are TRBV14 and TRBJ2-1; D possibly corresponds to TRBD2 (6 bases). Germline CDR1 SGHDN, CDR2 FVKESK. CDR3 length equals 16 residues. Trimming shortened V by 2 bases and J by 4 bases, and 15 bases separated the two germline ends. DNA for the CDR3: TGTGCCAGCAGCCAATTTATCCAGGCGGGGTACAATGAGCAGTTCTTC. Translation: CASSQFIQAGYNEQFF.

The genes are TRBV6-6 and TRBJ2-7; 10 bases are a match to TRBD1. V lost 2 bases to trimming and J lost 5 bases; unmatched junction nucleotides: 6. CDR3 length: 15 residues. CDR1 and CDR2 (germline): MNHNY, SVGAGI (reference sequence). CDR3 bases: TGTGCCAGCAGTTACAGGGACAGGGGATTTCACGAGCAGTACTTC. It specifies CASSYRDRGFHEQYF.

V and J are TRBV2 and TRBJ2-5, with D possibly being TRBD2 (5 bases). CDR3 length: 15 residues. Per germline, CDR1 SNHLY and CDR2 FYNNEI. V was clipped by 6 bases and J by 1 base, with 15 bases between them. CDR3 sequence: CASRGGRERQETQYF. The CDR3 DNA reads TGTGCCAGCAGAGGAGGTCGAGAACGCCAAGAGACCCAGTACTTC.